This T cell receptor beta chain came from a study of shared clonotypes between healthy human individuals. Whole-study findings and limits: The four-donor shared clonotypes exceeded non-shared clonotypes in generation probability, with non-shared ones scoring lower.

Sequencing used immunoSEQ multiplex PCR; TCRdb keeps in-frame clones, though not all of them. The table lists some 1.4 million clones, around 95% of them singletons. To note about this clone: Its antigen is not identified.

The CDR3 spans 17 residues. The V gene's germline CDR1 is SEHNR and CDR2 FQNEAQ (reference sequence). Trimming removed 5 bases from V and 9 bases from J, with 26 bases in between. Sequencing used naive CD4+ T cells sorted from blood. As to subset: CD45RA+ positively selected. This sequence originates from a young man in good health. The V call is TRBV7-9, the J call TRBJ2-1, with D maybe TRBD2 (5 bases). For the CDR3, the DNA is TGTGCCAGCAGCCCCCCGGTGGGCACAGCCGCTAGCCTTGAGCAGTTCTTC. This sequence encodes CASSPPVGTAASLEQFF.